One TCR beta chain is described in this entry. The antigen is not known. The record originates from a study of T cell repertoires in ileal Crohn's disease. Study-level information: Surgery for a complication: stricturing in about 60%, penetrating in 39%.

Only in-frame clones appear in the TCRdb table, and some are missing; sequencing was by immunoSEQ multiplex PCR. Of 550 to 750 clones detected, approximately 80% appear once; the ten largest clones hold roughly 8.2%. General study points: Active smokers at surgery had more clonal expansions than non-smokers. All patients with clonality above 26.8% had endoscopic recurrence. Mucosal expansions were suggested to be mainly CD8 T cells.

This CDR3 has 11 residues. V lost 10 bases and J lost 6, with 11 bases in between. Germline CDR1 is MNHEY and CDR2 is SVGAGI. The clonotype was recovered from an adult with Crohn's disease. The chain links TRBV6-5 to TRBJ2-3; D perhaps matches TRBD1 (5 bases). Material for sequencing was ileal tissue. The CDR3 is CAIRDGDTQYF. In DNA, the CDR3 is TGTGCCATCAGGGATGGGGATACGCAGTATTTT.